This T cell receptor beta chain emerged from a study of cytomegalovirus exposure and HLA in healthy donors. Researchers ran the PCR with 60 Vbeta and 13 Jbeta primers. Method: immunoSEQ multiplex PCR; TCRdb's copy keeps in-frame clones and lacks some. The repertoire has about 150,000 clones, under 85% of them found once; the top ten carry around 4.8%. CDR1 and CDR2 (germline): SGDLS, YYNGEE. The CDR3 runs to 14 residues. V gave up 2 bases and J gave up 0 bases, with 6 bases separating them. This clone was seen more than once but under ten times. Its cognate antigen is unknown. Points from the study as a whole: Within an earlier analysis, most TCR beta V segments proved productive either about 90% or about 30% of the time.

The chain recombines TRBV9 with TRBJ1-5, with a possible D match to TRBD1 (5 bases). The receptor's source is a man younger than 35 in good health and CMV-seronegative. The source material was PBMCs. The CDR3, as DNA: TGTGCCAGCAGCGTGGGGGGTAGCAATCAGCCCCAGCATTTT. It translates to CASSVGGSNQPQHF.